Listed here is a single T cell receptor (beta chain). As handled by the study authors: Reference gene primer amplification gave estimated nucleated cell counts. Profiled with immunoSEQ multiplex PCR; TCRdb holds only in-frame clones, not every one. That table is the source of V, J and clone size, and D and trimming were worked out from the DNA. The table lists 150,000 to 200,000 clones, about 90% of them singletons. The data were taken from a study of blood T cell repertoires in COVID-19. Study-level information: Samples of COVID-19 (acute and convalescent) were obtained from the United States, Italy and Spain. From T cells, B-cell-depleted T cells, or PBMCs came the material, which was cDNA or gDNA.

The CDR3 covers 12 residues. Sequenced input: peripheral blood. The receptor comes from a man aged 55-75 years with acute or convalescent COVID-19. The rearrangement links TRBV1 to TRBJ1-2; TRBD1, the table's D call, was not compared with the DNA. TRBV1 is a pseudogene locus. The CDR3 here is CTSRGGSYGYTF. The CDR3 DNA reads as TGCACCAGCAGAGGGGGCAGCTATGGCTACACCTTC.